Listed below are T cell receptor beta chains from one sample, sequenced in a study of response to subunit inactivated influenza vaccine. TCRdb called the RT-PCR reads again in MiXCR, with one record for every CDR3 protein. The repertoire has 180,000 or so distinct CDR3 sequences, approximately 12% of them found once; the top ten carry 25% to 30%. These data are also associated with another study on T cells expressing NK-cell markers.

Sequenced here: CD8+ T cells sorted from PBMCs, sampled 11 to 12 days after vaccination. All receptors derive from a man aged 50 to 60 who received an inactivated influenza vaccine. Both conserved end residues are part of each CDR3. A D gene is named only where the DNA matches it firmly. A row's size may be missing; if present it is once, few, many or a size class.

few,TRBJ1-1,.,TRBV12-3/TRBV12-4,CASPPDTEAFF,TGTGCCAGTCCTCCGGACACTGAAGCTTTCTTT
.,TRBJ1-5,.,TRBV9,CASSVGISNQPQHF,TGTGCCAGCAGCGTCGGCATTAGCAATCAGCCCCAGCATTTT
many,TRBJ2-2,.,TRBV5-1,CASSLAGGIERTGELFF,TGCGCCAGCAGCTTGGCAGGAGGGATTGAGAGGACCGGGGAGCTGTTTTTT
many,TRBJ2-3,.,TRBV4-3,CASSQDWQLALDTQYF,TGCGCCAGCAGCCAAGATTGGCAGCTAGCGTTAGATACGCAGTATTTT
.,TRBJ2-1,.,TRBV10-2,CASSESPRGNEQFF,TGCGCCAGCAGTGAGTCTCCTCGGGGGAATGAGCAGTTCTTC
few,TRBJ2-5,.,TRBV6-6,CASSYVQTKTQYF,TGTGCCAGCAGTTACGTACAGACTAAGACCCAGTACTTC
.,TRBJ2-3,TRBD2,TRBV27,CAVLFGGNTQYF,TGTGCCGTCCTCTTCGGGGGGAATACGCAGTATTTT
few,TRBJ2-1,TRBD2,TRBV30,CAWSVWREKSNEQFF,TGTGCCTGGAGTGTATGGCGGGAGAAGTCCAATGAGCAGTTCTTC
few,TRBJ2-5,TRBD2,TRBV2,CASSGGGLAGGDWVTQYF,TGTGCCAGCAGTGGAGGTGGACTAGCGGGAGGCGATTGGGTGACCCAGTACTTC
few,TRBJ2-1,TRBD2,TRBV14,CASSQASGGGAYNEQFF,TGTGCCAGCAGCCAAGCCTCTGGGGGGGGGGCCTACAATGAGCAGTTCTTC
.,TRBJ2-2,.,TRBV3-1,CASSQEVPGGELFF,TGTGCCAGCAGCCAAGAAGTGCCAGGAGGGGAGCTGTTTTTT
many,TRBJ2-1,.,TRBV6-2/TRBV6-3,CASSYSSGDFYNEQFF,TGTGCCAGCAGTTACTCAAGCGGTGATTTTTACAATGAGCAGTTCTTC
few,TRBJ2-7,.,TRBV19,CASSSLGGLNEQYF,TGTGCCAGTAGTTCGCTTGGAGGGTTGAACGAGCAGTACTTC
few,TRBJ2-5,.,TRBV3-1,CASSQDLEQTQYF,TGTGCCAGCAGCCAAGATTTAGAACAGACCCAGTACTTC
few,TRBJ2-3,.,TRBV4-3,CASSQDDGSKNTQYF,TGCGCCAGCAGCCAAGACGACGGGAGTAAGAATACGCAGTATTTT
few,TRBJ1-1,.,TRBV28,CAPRGATEAFF,TGTGCCCCCCGGGGGGCTACTGAAGCTTTCTTT
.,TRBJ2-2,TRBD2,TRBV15,CATSRGRREARELFF,TGTGCCACCAGCAGAGGAAGGCGGGAGGCCAGGGAGCTGTTTTTT
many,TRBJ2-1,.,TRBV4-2,CASRHPGSGYNEQFF,TGTGCCAGCAGACACCCAGGGTCGGGGTACAATGAGCAGTTCTTC
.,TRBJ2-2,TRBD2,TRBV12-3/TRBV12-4,CASSPAGGKGTGELFF,TGTGCCAGCAGCCCGGCGGGGGGGAAAGGCACCGGGGAGCTGTTTTTT
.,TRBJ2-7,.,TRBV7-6,CASSTSWYHEQYF,TGTGCCAGCAGCACATCCTGGTACCACGAGCAGTACTTC
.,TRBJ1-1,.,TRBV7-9,CASSPTDGNTEAFF,TGTGCCAGCAGCCCGACGGATGGAAACACTGAAGCTTTCTTT
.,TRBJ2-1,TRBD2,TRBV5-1,CASSLKLAGESYNEQFF,TGCGCCAGCAGCTTGAAGCTAGCGGGAGAATCCTACAATGAGCAGTTCTTC
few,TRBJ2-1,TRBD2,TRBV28,CASSSPRAGGSYNEQFF,TGTGCCAGCAGTTCCCCCCGAGCGGGAGGTTCCTACAATGAGCAGTTCTTC
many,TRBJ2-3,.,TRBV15,CATSRDLSPHGDTQYF,TGTGCCACCAGCAGAGATTTAAGCCCCCACGGGGATACGCAGTATTTT
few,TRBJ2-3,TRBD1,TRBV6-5,CASSYSRQGRNTDTQYF,TGTGCCAGCAGTTACTCGAGACAGGGGAGGAACACAGATACGCAGTATTTT
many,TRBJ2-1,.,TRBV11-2,CASSASRGLYNEQFF,TGTGCCAGCAGCGCCAGCCGGGGGCTCTACAATGAGCAGTTCTTC
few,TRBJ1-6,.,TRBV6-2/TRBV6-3,CASKDSVSSPLHF,TGTGCCAGCAAGGACAGCGTGAGTTCACCCCTCCACTTT
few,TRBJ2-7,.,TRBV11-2,CASSFFKIAAEQYF,TGTGCCAGCAGCTTCTTTAAAATAGCGGCCGAGCAGTACTTC
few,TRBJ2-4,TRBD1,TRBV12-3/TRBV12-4,CASSGTGNNIQYF,TGTGCCAGCAGTGGGACAGGCAACAACATTCAGTACTTC
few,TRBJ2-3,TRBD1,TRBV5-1,CASSLVGGTGPSTDTQYF,TGCGCCAGCAGCTTGGTAGGTGGGACAGGGCCTTCTACAGATACGCAGTATTTT
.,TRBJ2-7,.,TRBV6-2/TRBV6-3,CASSAAMAYEQYF,TGTGCCAGCAGTGCGGCGATGGCCTACGAGCAGTACTTC
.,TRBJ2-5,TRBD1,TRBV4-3,CASSQVTGGIQETQYF,TGCGCCAGCAGCCAGGTGACAGGGGGGATCCAAGAGACCCAGTACTTC
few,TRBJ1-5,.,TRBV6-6,CASTGGNQPQHF,TGTGCCAGCACGGGGGGCAATCAGCCCCAGCATTTT
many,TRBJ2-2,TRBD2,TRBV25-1,CASSDSLAGNTGELFF,TGTGCCAGCAGTGATTCGCTAGCGGGGAACACCGGGGAGCTGTTTTTT
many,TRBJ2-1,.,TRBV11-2,CASSFPFAGSLGNEQFF,TGTGCCAGCAGCTTTCCCTTTGCGGGATCACTTGGGAATGAGCAGTTCTTC
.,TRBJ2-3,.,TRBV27,CASINLQGSTDTQYF,TGTGCCAGCATTAACTTACAGGGTAGCACAGATACGCAGTATTTT
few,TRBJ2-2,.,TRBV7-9,CASRLDTGELFF,TGTGCCAGCAGACTAGACACCGGGGAGCTGTTTTTT
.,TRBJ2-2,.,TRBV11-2,CASSPGSGELFF,TGTGCCAGCAGCCCAGGGTCCGGGGAGCTGTTTTTT
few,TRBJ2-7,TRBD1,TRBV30,CAWSPGTGVDEQYF,TGTGCCTGGAGCCCCGGGACAGGGGTTGACGAGCAGTACTTC
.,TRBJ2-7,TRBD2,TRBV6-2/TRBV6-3,CASSYGASGTDEQYF,TGTGCCAGCAGTTACGGGGCTAGCGGGACGGACGAGCAGTACTTC
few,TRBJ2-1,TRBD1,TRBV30,CAWSSGTGFDEQFF,TGTGCCTGGAGTTCCGGGACAGGGTTTGATGAGCAGTTCTTC
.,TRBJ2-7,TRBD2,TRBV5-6,CASSFGLADYEQYF,TGTGCCAGCAGCTTCGGACTAGCGGATTACGAGCAGTACTTC
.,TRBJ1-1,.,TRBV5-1,CASSPLAGNTEAFF,TGCGCCAGCAGCCCCTTGGCCGGGAACACTGAAGCTTTCTTT
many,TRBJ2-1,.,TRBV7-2,CASSLAGGPGNEQFF,TGTGCCAGCAGCTTAGCGGGGGGGCCGGGCAATGAGCAGTTCTTC
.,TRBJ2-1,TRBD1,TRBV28,CASSPVGTGYDNEQFF,TGTGCCAGCAGTCCCGTCGGGACAGGGTACGACAATGAGCAGTTCTTC
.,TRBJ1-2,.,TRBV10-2,CASSESKGGVPGGYTF,TGCGCCAGCAGTGAGTCGAAAGGAGGAGTCCCTGGTGGCTACACCTTC
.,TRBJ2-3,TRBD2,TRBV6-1,CASSPWREGLDTQYF,TGTGCCAGCAGCCCCTGGCGGGAGGGTTTAGATACGCAGTATTTT
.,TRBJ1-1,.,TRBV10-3,CAIMGGGNTEAFF,TGTGCCATCATGGGGGGCGGAAACACTGAAGCTTTCTTT
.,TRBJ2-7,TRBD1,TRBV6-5,CASSYQDRGVGYEQYF,TGTGCCAGCAGTTACCAAGACAGGGGGGTTGGCTACGAGCAGTACTTC
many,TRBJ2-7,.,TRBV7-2,CASSLAQSSGPPYEQYF,TGTGCCAGCAGCTTAGCCCAGTCATCGGGGCCCCCCTACGAGCAGTACTTC
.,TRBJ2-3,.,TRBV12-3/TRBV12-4,CASSLSQGGSDTQYF,TGTGCCAGCAGTTTAAGCCAGGGGGGATCAGATACGCAGTATTTT
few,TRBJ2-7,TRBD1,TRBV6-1,CASWDRGSYEQYF,TGTGCCAGCTGGGACAGGGGGTCCTACGAGCAGTACTTC
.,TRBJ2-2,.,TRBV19,CASSIVIGVTGELFF,TGTGCCAGTAGTATTGTAATAGGGGTCACCGGGGAGCTGTTTTTT
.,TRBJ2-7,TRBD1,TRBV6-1,CASRSGQLSSYEQYF,TGTGCCAGCAGATCGGGACAGTTGAGCTCCTACGAGCAGTACTTC
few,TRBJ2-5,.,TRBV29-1,CSVESGTQYF,TGCAGCGTTGAATCAGGGACCCAGTACTTC
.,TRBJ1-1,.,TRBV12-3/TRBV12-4,CASSFWDNRYTEAFF,TGTGCCAGCAGTTTTTGGGACAACCGGTACACTGAAGCTTTCTTT
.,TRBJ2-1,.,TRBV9,CASSSTANEQFF,TGTGCCAGCAGCTCCACAGCGAATGAGCAGTTCTTC
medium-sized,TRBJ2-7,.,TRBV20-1,CSAITGGLEPFYEQYF,TGCAGTGCTATCACCGGGGGTCTGGAGCCCTTCTACGAGCAGTACTTC
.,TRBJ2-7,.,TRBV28,CASTNTYEQYF,TGTGCCAGCACCAATACCTACGAGCAGTACTTC
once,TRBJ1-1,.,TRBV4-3,CASSQVITPNRFLNTEAFF,TGCGCCAGCAGCCAAGTGATCACCCCGAACAGGTTTTTGAACACTGAAGCTTTCTTT